This T cell receptor beta chain was retrieved from a study of control samples from healthy donors and cancer patients. Measured with immunoSEQ multiplex PCR; TCRdb has only the in-frame clones, and not every one. The sample yields 13,000 or so clones, about 75% seen once. This CDR3 spans 15 amino acids. V was trimmed by 6 bases and J by 4 bases, leaving 18 bases between them. Germline assignment: CDR1 SGDLS and CDR2 YYNGEE. What was sequenced was formalin-fixed, paraffin-embedded tissue. The chain is built from TRBV9 and TRBJ2-3; D not resolved. This TCR was recovered from a male donor with melanoma. The CDR3 DNA follows: TGTGCCAGCACCCCCTCCAATAGTCGATCAGATACGCAGTATTTT. Amino acids: CASTPSNSRSDTQYF.